The clone carrying this T cell receptor beta chain has just one count. Its specificity is not known. Treatment indicated: roughly ten-day PBMC culture with coronavirus spike peptide pools or control peptides (ViraFEST assay). These data belong to a study of vaccination and CD4 T cells after COVID-19. Study-wide background: All convalescent patients were nasal swab PCR positive for SARS-CoV-2; several had mild and one severe disease. Overlapping spike peptides from SARS-CoV-2, HCoV-NL63, HCoV-OC43 and HCoV-229E served to stimulate the cells. Post-COVID samples were collected a median around 100 days following diagnosis, spanning 35 to 161.

V dropped 6 bases and J dropped 0 bases, with 11 bases sitting between them. CDR3 length: 14 amino acids. The germline V gene encodes CDR1 SNHLY and CDR2 FYNNEI. At the Johns Hopkins FTIC core, DNA taken from cultured CD4+ T cells was sequenced by way of the Oncomine TCR Beta short-read assay. TCRdb passed the PCR reads through MiXCR, listing each CDR3 protein once. Here the sample spans thousands of distinct CDR3 sequences, around 40% being singletons. The chain carries TRBV2 and TRBJ1-1; D is uncertain. Material: CD4+ T cells from blood, cultured in vitro. The clonotype originates from a human donor who had recovered from COVID-19. CDR3 loop: CASRVWVMNTEAFF. DNA for the CDR3: TGTGCCAGCAGGGTTTGGGTAATGAACACTGAAGCTTTCTTT.